This TCR beta chain was captured in a study of control samples from healthy donors and cancer patients. V lost 6 bases and J 4 bases, leaving 13 bases between the germline ends. The CDR3 extends over 12 amino acids. Germline V gene data show CDR1 as SQVTM and CDR2 as ANQGSEA. Here immunoSEQ multiplex PCR was the method, and the copy in TCRdb shows in-frame clones only, minus some. The table records 150,000 or so clones, about 94% of them present only once. This rearrangement joins TRBV29-1 to TRBJ2-7; no clear D. Input material: PBMCs. The sequence derives from a man between 60 and 70 years old with colorectal cancer. DNA of the CDR3: TGCAGCGTCGGAGCCACCAAATACGAGCAGTACTTC. The encoded protein is CSVGATKYEQYF.